This T cell receptor (beta chain) was sequenced during a study of T cells after yellow fever vaccination. The wider study: Fractions of low cell number were prepared using SMART-Seq v4 Ultra Low Input.

One entry per CDR3 protein results from TCRdb running MiXCR on the 5' RACE reads. The sample carries 300,000 or so distinct CDR3 sequences, 7.5% to 9.5% recorded once. The table lists this clonotype with a few counts. The TCR was taken from a man aged 18 to 29 who received the YFV17D yellow fever vaccine. Specimen: CD4+ T cells sorted from PBMCs, collected 5 days after the yellow fever booster vaccination.

As DNA, the CDR3 is TGTGCCAGCAGCTCTGACAGGGGCACGGTCGATGAGCAGTTCTTC. It encodes CASSSDRGTVDEQFF. This rearrangement joins TRBV7-2 to TRBJ2-1, with TRBD1 matching over 8 bases. There are 15 residues in the CDR3. Germline CDR1 reads SGHTA; CDR2 reads FQGNSA. With 4 bases clipped from V and 8 bases from J, the junction kept 10 bases outside the gene matches.